This T cell receptor beta chain stems from a study of blood T cell repertoires in COVID-19. The CDR3 has 13 residues. Trimming removed 3 bases from V and 0 bases from J, with 6 bases in between. A Seattle source enrolled patients during active infection and followed them longitudinally. Of note for this clone: The sample has other DNA sequences that encode this CDR3 too.

Original analysis: Counts of nucleated cells, estimated from reference gene primer amplification, were obtained. Data came from immunoSEQ multiplex PCR; TCRdb stores just in-frame clones and leaves some out. That table is the source of V, J and clone size, and D and trimming were worked out from the DNA. The data show approximately 120,000 clones, about 70% seen once. The sequenced material came from peripheral blood. The chain employs TRBV12-3 or TRBV12-4 and TRBJ2-7, with no clear D. This TCR was recovered from an elderly man with COVID-19, enrolled during active disease. CDR3 residues: CASSFGSSYEQYF. The CDR3 DNA follows: TGTGCCAGCAGTTTTGGCTCCTCCTACGAGCAGTACTTC.